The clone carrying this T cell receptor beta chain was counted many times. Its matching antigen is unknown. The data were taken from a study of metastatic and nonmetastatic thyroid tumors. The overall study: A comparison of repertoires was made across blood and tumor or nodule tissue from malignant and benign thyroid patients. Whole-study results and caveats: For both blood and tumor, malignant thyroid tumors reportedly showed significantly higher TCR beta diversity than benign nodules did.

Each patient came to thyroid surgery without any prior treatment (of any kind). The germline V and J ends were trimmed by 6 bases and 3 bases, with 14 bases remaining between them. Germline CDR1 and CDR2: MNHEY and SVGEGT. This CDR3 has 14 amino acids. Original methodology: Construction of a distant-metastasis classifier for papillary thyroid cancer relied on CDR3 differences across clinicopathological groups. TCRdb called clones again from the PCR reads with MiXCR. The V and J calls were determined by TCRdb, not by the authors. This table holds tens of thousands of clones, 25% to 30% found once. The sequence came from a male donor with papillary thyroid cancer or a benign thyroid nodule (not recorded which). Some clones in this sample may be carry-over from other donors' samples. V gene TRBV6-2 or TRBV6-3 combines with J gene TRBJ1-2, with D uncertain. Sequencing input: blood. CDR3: CASRPTDGYYGYTF. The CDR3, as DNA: TGTGCCAGCAGACCGACTGATGGTTACTATGGCTACACCTTC.